Following are 26 T cell receptor beta chains from one sample sequenced in a study of blood T cell repertoires in COVID-19. TCRdb's copy holds only in-frame clones and misses some; the assay was immunoSEQ multiplex PCR. Of 130,000 or so clones detected, around 88% appear once; the ten largest clones hold less than 2%. The source material was peripheral blood. The receptors originated from a woman in her fifties or sixties with acute or convalescent COVID-19.

This clone has only a few counts. The chain uses TRBV6-5 and TRBJ1-3, with unresolved D. The CDR3 has 16 amino acids. CDR1 and CDR2 (germline): MNHEY, SVGAGI. The V end lost 0 bases, the J end lost 0 bases, and 9 bases lay between the germline ends. In DNA form, the CDR3 reads TGTGCCAGCAGTTACTCGCGGCCTTTCTCTGGAAACACCATATATTTT. This sequence encodes CASSYSRPFSGNTIYF.

The J gene is TRBJ2-2, the V gene TRBV30; 7 bases are a match to TRBD2. The CDR3 sequence is 15 residues long. Looked up from germline, CDR1 is GTSNPN and CDR2 is SVGIG (reference sequence). The J segment lost 6 bases and the V segment lost 2 bases, leaving 9 bases of the junction unmatched. The CDR3 DNA sequence: TGTGCCTGGAGTAGTGGAGTAGCGGGCTCCGGGGAGCTGTTTTTT. Its translation: CAWSSGVAGSGELFF. Looking up the rest from reference TRBV30 and TRBJ2-2 gives the full variable domain: SQTIHQWPATLVQPVGSPLSLECTVEGTSNPNLYWYRQAAGRGLQLLFYSVGIGQISSEVPQNLSASRPQDRQFILSSKKLLLSDSGFYLCAWSSGVAGSGELFFGEGSRLTVL.

The chain carries TRBV4-2 and TRBJ2-2, with a possible D match to TRBD1 (6 bases). Germline lookup yields CDR1 LGHNA and CDR2 YNFKEQ. The CDR3 sequence is 16 residues long. V shed 4 bases and J shed 0 bases, with 12 bases lying between them. In nucleotides, the CDR3 is TGTGCCAGCAGCCGAGGACAGTACGCGAACACCGGGGAGCTGTTTTTT. It encodes CASSRGQYANTGELFF.

J is TRBJ1-1 and V is TRBV7-8; D is undetermined. The germline V gene encodes CDR1 SGHVS and CDR2 FQNEAQ. This CDR3 contains 13 residues. V lost 3 bases and J lost 1, with 6 bases in between. CDR3 DNA sequence: TGTGCCAGCAGCTTCTCGGGGAACACTGAAGCTTTCTTT. Its protein is CASSFSGNTEAFF.

V gene TRBV28 combines with J gene TRBJ2-5; 7 nucleotides align to TRBD1. Germline CDR1 MDHEN, CDR2 SYDVKM. The length of the CDR3 is 14 residues. V lost 5 bases, J lost 5 bases, and 8 bases stayed unmatched. CDR3 coding DNA: TGTGCCAGCAGTGAGCCGGACAGGAGGGAGACCCAGTACTTC. Its protein is CASSEPDRRETQYF.

The gene calls are TRBV28 and TRBJ1-1, with 7 bases that match TRBD1. Trimming cost V 4 bases and J 5 bases; bases outside gene matches: 13. Germline CDR1 and CDR2: MDHEN and SYDVKM. CDR3 length: 16 residues. The CDR3 region is CASSSPTGRKWTEAFF. As DNA, the CDR3 is TGTGCCAGCAGTTCTCCGACAGGGAGGAAGTGGACTGAAGCTTTCTTT.

This clone was observed once. The chain uses TRBV4-3 and TRBJ1-2; TRBD1 matches at 10 bases. Trimming cost V 4 bases and J 0 bases; bases outside gene matches: 8. The CDR3 sequence is 17 residues long. The germline CDR1 and CDR2 sequences are LGHNA and YSLEER. CDR3 in DNA: TGCGCCAGCAGCCTAAGGACAGGGGGTGACGCTAACTATGGCTACACCTTC. Translating it yields CASSLRTGGDANYGYTF.

This sequence joins TRBV10-3 and TRBJ1-6; TRBD1 aligns across 7 bases. Germline CDR1 reads ENHRY; CDR2 reads SYGVKD. This CDR3 is 13 amino acids long. After removal of 8 bases from V and 6 bases from J, the junction contained 4 bases not matched to a gene. CDR3 in DNA: TGTGCCATCGCCGGGACAGTTAATTCACCCCTCCACTTT. Translated, it gives CAIAGTVNSPLHF.

V gene TRBV18 combines with J gene TRBJ2-7, with TRBD2 as a possible D gene (6 bases). The CDR3 is made up of 13 amino acids. Deletions cut 5 bases from V and 2 bases from J, with 10 bases between. CDR1 KGHSH and CDR2 LQKENI come from the germline V gene. This CDR3 is CASSGGLTYEQYF. As DNA, the CDR3 is TGTGCCAGCTCAGGGGGACTTACCTACGAGCAGTACTTC.

CDR3 amino acids: CASNAGAQFTDTQYF. Written as DNA, the CDR3 is TGTGCCAGCAACGCGGGGGCCCAATTCACAGATACGCAGTATTTT. The chain employs TRBV7-8 and TRBJ2-3; D might be TRBD2 (7 bases). The ends were cut back, 7 bases at V and 2 bases at J, with 16 bases in the middle. Germline values: CDR1 SGHVS, CDR2 FQNEAQ. The CDR3 length is 15 residues.

The rearrangement uses TRBV4-2 and TRBJ2-7, with a possible D match to TRBD1 (6 bases). Germline CDR1 is LGHNA and CDR2 is YNFKEQ. The V end lost 2 bases, the J end lost 2 bases, and 10 bases lay between the germline ends. The CDR3 covers 14 residues. The CDR3 bases are TGTGCCAGCAGCCAACACAGGGATACCTACGAGCAGTACTTC. It codes for CASSQHRDTYEQYF.

This clone was seen a few times. Other DNA sequences in the same sample also yield this CDR3. This chain connects TRBV11-3 to TRBJ2-1; possibly TRBD1 for D (5 bases). Germline V gene lookup returns CDR1 SGHNT and CDR2 YENEEA. V was shortened by 4 bases and J by 4 bases, with 8 bases between the two germline ends. CDR3 length: 13 residues. The CDR3 loop is CASSSQGYNEQFF. The CDR3 coding sequence is TGTGCCAGCAGCTCTCAGGGTTACAATGAGCAGTTCTTC. Drawing the rest from reference TRBV11-3 and TRBJ2-1, the complete variable domain is EAGVVQSPRYKIIEKKQPVAFWCNPISGHNTLYWYLQNLGQGPELLIRYENEEAVDDSQLPKDRFSAERLKGVDSTLKIQPAELGDSAVYLCASSSQGYNEQFFGPGTRLTVL.

The chain employs TRBV28 and TRBJ2-5; 10 nucleotides align to TRBD1. V was clipped by 5 bases and J by 4 bases; unmatched bases: 10. Germline V gives CDR1 MDHEN, CDR2 SYDVKM. This CDR3 has 16 amino acids. Written as DNA, the CDR3 is TGTGCCAGCAGTAAGGCCGGGACAGGGGTGAGAGAGACCCAGTACTTC. Its translation is CASSKAGTGVRETQYF.

This clone was detected a few times. The chain recombines TRBV28 with TRBJ1-2, with no clear D. V gave up 3 bases and J gave up 2 bases, with 16 bases separating them. The CDR3 sequence is 16 residues long. CDR1 MDHEN and CDR2 SYDVKM come from the germline V gene. The CDR3 DNA is TGTGCCAGCAGTTTCATATGGTCTCCCCAGAACTATGGCTACACCTTC. It codes for CASSFIWSPQNYGYTF.

This chain links TRBV7-9 with TRBJ1-3; possible D gene TRBD1, 5 bases. Trimming removed 5 bases from V and 4 bases from J, with 15 bases in between. Per germline, CDR1 SEHNR and CDR2 FQNEAQ (reference sequence). The CDR3 is made up of 15 amino acids. The CDR3, as DNA: TGTGCCAGCAGCCCCCGACAGCCAGAAGGAAACACCATATATTTT. It encodes CASSPRQPEGNTIYF.

The rearrangement uses TRBV4-1 and TRBJ2-7, with D unclear. Germline CDR1 is MGHRA and CDR2 is YSYEKL. The V end lost 0 bases, the J end lost 6 bases, and 3 bases lay between the germline ends. The CDR3 sequence is 11 residues long. DNA of the CDR3: TGCGCCAGCAGCCAAGATCTCGAGCAGTACTTC. It encodes CASSQDLEQYF.

The rearrangement joins TRBV7-2 to TRBJ2-1, with D perhaps matching TRBD1 (6 bases). CDR3 length: 13 residues. V was clipped by 5 bases and J by 6 bases, with 11 bases between them. Germline V gene data show CDR1 as SGHTA and CDR2 as FQGNSA. For the CDR3, the DNA is TGTGCCAGCAGCCTCACAGGGACCAATGAGCAGTTCTTC. Amino acid sequence: CASSLTGTNEQFF.

This chain links TRBV7-9 with TRBJ2-4, with 12 bases aligning to TRBD1. Losses at the gene ends were 3 bases for V and 1 base for J; bases not matched to a gene: 7. Germline V CDR1 and CDR2: SEHNR, FQNEAQ (reference sequence). The CDR3 is 18 amino acids. CDR3: CASSLGTGGNVAKNIQYF. CDR3 in DNA: TGTGCCAGCAGCTTGGGGACAGGGGGCAATGTGGCCAAAAACATTCAGTACTTC.

This clone has a count of ten or more. V gene TRBV5-1 combines with J gene TRBJ1-1; TRBD1 matches at 8 bases. V gave up 0 bases and J gave up 6 bases; unmatched junction bases: 7. Per the germline V gene, CDR1 is SGHRS and CDR2 is YFSETQ. CDR3 length equals 15 residues. DNA of the CDR3: TGCGCCAGCAGCTTGGGGACCAGGGGGCTCGCTGAAGCTTTCTTT. Translation gives CASSLGTRGLAEAFF.

The chain couples TRBV18 to TRBJ2-5; possibly TRBD1 for D (6 bases). The V gene lost 0 bases and the J gene lost 5 bases, with 7 bases spanning the gap. Germline V CDR1 and CDR2: KGHSH, LQKENI. The CDR3 sequence is 13 residues long. As DNA, the CDR3 is TGTGCCAGCTCACCACCTCAGGGGGAGACCCAGTACTTC. This codes for CASSPPQGETQYF.

This clone has only one observation. The chain recombines TRBV6-5 with TRBJ1-3; D remains ambiguous. From germline, CDR1 is MNHEY and CDR2 SVGAGI. The CDR3 totals 13 residues. V was trimmed by 2 bases and J by 10 bases, leaving 12 bases between them. CDR3 nucleotide sequence: TGTGCCAGCAGTTACGCGGCCCTCTTAACCATATATTTT. Translation: CASSYAALLTIYF.

The chain has TRBV6-5 and TRBJ1-2, with D perhaps matching TRBD1 (6 bases). Trimming pared 6 bases from V and 8 bases from J, leaving 16 bases between. There are 13 residues in the CDR3. Per the germline V gene, CDR1 is MNHEY and CDR2 is SVGAGI. DNA of the CDR3: TGTGCCAGCAGCCGAGCCGAGGGGGAGGGCTACACCTTC. The encoded protein is CASSRAEGEGYTF.

The rearrangement joins TRBV24-1 to TRBJ2-3, with D perhaps matching TRBD2 (6 bases). The ends were cut back, 11 bases at V and 5 bases at J, with 13 bases in the middle. The CDR3 has 12 residues. The germline V gene has CDR1 KGHDR and CDR2 SFDVKD. CDR3 sequence (DNA): TGTGCCATCGGGACTGGCGGAGATACGCAGTATTTT. It is translated as CAIGTGGDTQYF.

The chain links TRBV7-2 to TRBJ1-2, with TRBD1 matching over 9 bases. V was pared by 5 bases and J by 4 bases, with 8 bases of the junction left unmatched. This CDR3 has 15 residues. Germline V gene lookup returns CDR1 SGHTA and CDR2 FQGNSA. CDR3 sequence reads: CASSLTGGLVYGYTF. CDR3 nucleotide sequence: TGTGCCAGCAGCCTAACAGGGGGCTTGGTCTATGGCTACACCTTC.

This clone was observed a few times. The rearrangement uses TRBV11-2 and TRBJ2-3; a weak D match, TRBD2 (5 bases). The CDR3 has 15 residues. Trimming took off 4 bases at V and 6 bases at J, with 17 bases between the two ends. CDR1 is SGHAT, CDR2 FQNNGV, per germline. Here the CDR3 reads CASSSRGIGSDTQYF. Written as DNA, the CDR3 is TGTGCCAGCAGCTCTAGAGGGATTGGATCGGATACGCAGTATTTT. Drawing the rest from reference TRBV11-2 and TRBJ2-3, the complete variable domain is EAGVAQSPRYKIIEKRQSVAFWCNPISGHATLYWYQQILGQGPKLLIQFQNNGVVDDSQLPKDRFSAERLKGVDSTLKIQPAKLEDSAVYLCASSSRGIGSDTQYFGPGTRLTVL.

The gene calls are TRBV12-5 and TRBJ1-1; TRBD1 aligns across 8 bases. Germline lookup yields CDR1 LGHNT and CDR2 FRNRAP. With 1 base clipped from V and 1 base from J, the junction kept 2 bases outside the gene matches. The CDR3 sequence is 15 residues long. The CDR3 here is CASGLGQGKNTEAFF. DNA of the CDR3: TGTGCTAGTGGTTTGGGACAGGGGAAGAACACTGAAGCTTTCTTT.